Listed below are T cell receptor beta chains from one sample, sequenced in a study of a mutant IDH1 vaccine in newly diagnosed glioma. Method: immunoSEQ multiplex PCR; TCRdb's copy keeps in-frame clones and lacks some. The data contain 30,000 to 45,000 clones, roughly nine tenths of them singletons. These receptors' targets are unknown. Specimen: PBMCs, collected from a glioma patient whose treatment included an IDH1 peptide vaccine. The receptor source for this set is a man aged 50-59 years with glioma. CDR3s include the opening cysteine and the closing phenylalanine or tryptophan. D genes are given only for firm matches. Part of the rows lack a size; the others show once, few, many or a class for expanded clones.

TRBJ2-5,NA,TRBD2,TRBV9,CASSVGLAGLPQETQYF,TGTGCCAGCAGCGTAGGACTAGCGGGCTTACCTCAAGAGACCCAGTACTTC
TRBJ1-1,NA,NA,TRBV7-9,CASSLAQGTTEAFF,TGTGCCAGCAGCTTAGCGCAGGGAACCACTGAAGCTTTCTTT
TRBJ2-2,once,NA,TRBV4-2,CASSQDPTGVPGELFF,TGTGCCAGCAGCCAAGATCCGACAGGCGTCCCAGGGGAGCTGTTTTTT
TRBJ2-5,NA,TRBD1,TRBV25-1,CASSVTGDGTQYF,TGTGCCAGCAGCGTGACAGGGGACGGGACCCAGTACTTC
TRBJ1-4,NA,NA,TRBV18,CASSPVRQAATNEKLFF,TGTGCCAGCTCACCCGTGAGACAGGCTGCAACTAATGAAAAACTGTTTTTT
TRBJ2-3,NA,NA,TRBV4-1,CASSQSRSLGRPTDTQYF,TGCGCCAGCAGCCAATCGCGGTCCTTAGGTAGACCCACAGATACGCAGTATTTT
TRBJ2-3,NA,NA,TRBV9,CASSKSTDTQYF,TGTGCCAGCAGCAAGAGCACAGATACGCAGTATTTT
TRBJ2-7,once,TRBD1,TRBV2,CASSELTGASYEQYF,TGTGCCAGCAGTGAATTGACAGGGGCCTCCTACGAGCAGTACTTC
TRBJ2-7,few,TRBD2,TRBV2,CASSEAALAPEQYF,TGTGCCAGCAGTGAAGCGGCACTAGCGCCCGAGCAGTACTTC
TRBJ1-5,NA,TRBD1,TRBV19,CASSSGGRGQPQHF,TGTGCCAGTAGTTCAGGGGGTCGGGGTCAGCCCCAGCATTTT
TRBJ1-2,NA,NA,TRBV5-5,CVSSLVRIGGLGYTF,TGTGTCAGCAGCTTGGTGCGTATCGGGGGGCTTGGCTACACCTTC
TRBJ2-7,NA,NA,TRBV27,CASSLGYEQYF,TGTGCCAGCAGTTTGGGCTACGAGCAGTACTTC
TRBJ2-5,NA,TRBD2,TRBV28,CASSFIVVSGGEETQYF,TGTGCCAGCAGTTTCATCGTGGTTAGCGGGGGCGAAGAGACCCAGTACTTC
TRBJ2-5,NA,NA,TRBV2,CASSETTGIGAQYF,TGTGCCAGCAGTGAGACTACCGGTATAGGGGCCCAGTACTTC
TRBJ1-1,NA,TRBD1,TRBV29-1,CSVWDREMSHYPGAFF,TGCAGCGTCTGGGACAGGGAGATGTCTCACTACCCTGGGGCTTTCTTT
TRBJ1-2,once,NA,TRBV14,CASSQMSGIYGYTF,TGTGCCAGCAGTCAGATGTCGGGGATCTATGGCTACACCTTC
TRBJ1-6,NA,NA,TRBV5-4,CASSLWGNVRDSPLHF,TGTGCCAGCAGCTTGTGGGGTAACGTTAGGGATTCACCCCTCCACTTT
TRBJ2-3,NA,TRBD1,TRBV7-2,CASSLTGGSDTQYF,TGTGCCAGCAGCTTGACAGGGGGCTCAGATACGCAGTATTTT
TRBJ2-3,NA,TRBD2,TRBV15,CATSSFQGGLAGIAGTDTQYF,TGTGCCACCAGCAGCTTCCAAGGCGGACTAGCGGGAATAGCTGGCACAGATACGCAGTATTTT
TRBJ1-6,NA,NA,TRBV5-1,CASSLGDPNNSPLHF,TGCGCCAGCAGCTTGGGGGACCCTAATAATTCACCCCTCCACTTT